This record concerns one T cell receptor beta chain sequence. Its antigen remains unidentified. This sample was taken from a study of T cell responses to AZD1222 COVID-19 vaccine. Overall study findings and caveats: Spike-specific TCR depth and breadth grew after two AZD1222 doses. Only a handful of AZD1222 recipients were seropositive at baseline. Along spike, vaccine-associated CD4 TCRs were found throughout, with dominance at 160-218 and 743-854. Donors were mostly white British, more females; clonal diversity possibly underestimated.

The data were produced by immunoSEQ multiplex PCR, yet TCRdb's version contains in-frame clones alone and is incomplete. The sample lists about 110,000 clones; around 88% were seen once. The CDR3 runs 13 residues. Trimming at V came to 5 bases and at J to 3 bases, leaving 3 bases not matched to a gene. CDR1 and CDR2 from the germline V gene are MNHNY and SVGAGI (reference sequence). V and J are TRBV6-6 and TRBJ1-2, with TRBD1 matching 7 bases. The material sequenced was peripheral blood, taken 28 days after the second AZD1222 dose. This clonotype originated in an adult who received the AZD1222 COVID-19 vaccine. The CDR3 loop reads CASSDDRDYGYTF. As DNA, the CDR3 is TGTGCCAGCAGTGACGACAGGGACTATGGCTACACCTTC.